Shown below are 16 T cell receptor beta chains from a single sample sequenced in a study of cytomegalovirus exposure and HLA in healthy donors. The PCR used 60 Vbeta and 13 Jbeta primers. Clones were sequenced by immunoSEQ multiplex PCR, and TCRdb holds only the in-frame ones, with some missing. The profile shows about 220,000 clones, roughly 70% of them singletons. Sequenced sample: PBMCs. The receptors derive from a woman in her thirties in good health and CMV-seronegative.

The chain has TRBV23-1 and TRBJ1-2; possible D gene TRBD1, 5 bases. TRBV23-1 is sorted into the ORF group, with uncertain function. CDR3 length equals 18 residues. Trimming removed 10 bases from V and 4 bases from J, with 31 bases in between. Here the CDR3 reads CAIVFGRAPPPDSYGYTF. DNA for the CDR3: TGCGCCATCGTCTTCGGTAGGGCGCCCCCCCCAGACAGCTATGGCTACACCTTC.

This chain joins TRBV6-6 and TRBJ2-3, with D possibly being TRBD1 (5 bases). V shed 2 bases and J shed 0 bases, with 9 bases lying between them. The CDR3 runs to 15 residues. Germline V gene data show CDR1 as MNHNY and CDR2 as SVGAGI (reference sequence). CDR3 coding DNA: TGTGCCAGCAGTTACGGGGCGACTAGCACAGATACGCAGTATTTT. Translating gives CASSYGATSTDTQYF.

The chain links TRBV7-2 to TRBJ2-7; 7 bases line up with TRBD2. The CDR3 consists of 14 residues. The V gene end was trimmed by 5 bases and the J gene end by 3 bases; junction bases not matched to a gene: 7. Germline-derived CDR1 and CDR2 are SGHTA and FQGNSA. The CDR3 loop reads CASSATSAGYEQYF. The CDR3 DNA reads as TGTGCCAGCAGCGCCACTAGCGCCGGCTACGAGCAGTACTTC.

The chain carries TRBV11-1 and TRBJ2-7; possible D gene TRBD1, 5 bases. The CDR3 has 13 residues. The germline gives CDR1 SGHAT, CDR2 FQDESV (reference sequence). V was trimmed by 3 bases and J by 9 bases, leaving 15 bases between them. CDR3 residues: CASSLRTLDGQYF. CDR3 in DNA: TGTGCCAGCAGCTTGAGGACACTCGACGGGCAGTACTTC. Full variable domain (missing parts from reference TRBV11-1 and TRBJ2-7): EAEVAQSPRYKITEKSQAVAFWCDPISGHATLYWYRQILGQGPELLVQFQDESVVDDSQLPKDRFSAERLKGVDSTLKIQPAELGDSAMYLCASSLRTLDGQYFGPGTRLTVT.

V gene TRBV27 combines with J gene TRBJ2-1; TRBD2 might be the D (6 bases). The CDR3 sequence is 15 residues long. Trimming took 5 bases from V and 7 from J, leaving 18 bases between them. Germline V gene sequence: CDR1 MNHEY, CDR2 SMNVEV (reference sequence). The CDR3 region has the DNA TGTGCCAGCAGTCCTTTCGGGACTCCCCAAAATGAGCAGTTCTTC. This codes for CASSPFGTPQNEQFF.

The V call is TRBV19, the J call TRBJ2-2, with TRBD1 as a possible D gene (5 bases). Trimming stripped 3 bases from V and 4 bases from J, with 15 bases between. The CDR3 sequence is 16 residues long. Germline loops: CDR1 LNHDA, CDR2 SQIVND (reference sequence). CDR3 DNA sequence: TGTGCCAGTAGTATGGGTCCAGGGTCGGGCACCGGGGAGCTGTTTTTT. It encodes CASSMGPGSGTGELFF.

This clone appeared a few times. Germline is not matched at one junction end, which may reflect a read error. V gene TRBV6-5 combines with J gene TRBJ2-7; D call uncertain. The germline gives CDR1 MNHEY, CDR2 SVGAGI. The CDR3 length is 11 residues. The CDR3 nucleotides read TGTGCCAGAACCATTCCCTATGAGCAGTACTTC. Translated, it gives CARTIPYEQYF.

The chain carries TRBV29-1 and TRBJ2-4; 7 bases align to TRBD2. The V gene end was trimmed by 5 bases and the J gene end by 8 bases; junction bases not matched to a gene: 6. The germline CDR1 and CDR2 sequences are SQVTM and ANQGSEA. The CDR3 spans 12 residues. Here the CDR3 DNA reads TGCAGCGTTTCGCTCCGGGGGGACATTCAGTACTTC. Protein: CSVSLRGDIQYF.

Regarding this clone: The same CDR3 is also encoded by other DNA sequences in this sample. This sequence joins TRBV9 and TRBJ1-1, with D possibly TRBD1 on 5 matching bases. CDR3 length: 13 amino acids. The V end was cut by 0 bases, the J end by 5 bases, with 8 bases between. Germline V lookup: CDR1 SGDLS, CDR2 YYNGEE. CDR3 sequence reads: CASSVGRGTEAFF. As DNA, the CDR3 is TGTGCCAGCAGCGTAGGAAGGGGTACTGAAGCTTTCTTT.

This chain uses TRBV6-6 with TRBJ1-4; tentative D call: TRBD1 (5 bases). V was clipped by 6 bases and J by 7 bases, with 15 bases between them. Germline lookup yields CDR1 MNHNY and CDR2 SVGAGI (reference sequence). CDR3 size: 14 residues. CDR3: CASSRLSGGEKLFF. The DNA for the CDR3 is TGTGCCAGCAGCCGACTCTCGGGGGGTGAAAAACTGTTTTTT.

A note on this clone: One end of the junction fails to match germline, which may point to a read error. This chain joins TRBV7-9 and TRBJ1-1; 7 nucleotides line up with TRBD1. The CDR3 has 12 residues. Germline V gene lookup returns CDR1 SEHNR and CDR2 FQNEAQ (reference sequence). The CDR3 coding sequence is TGTTCCAGCAGCTTAGGGACAGCCGAAGCTTTCTTT. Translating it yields CSSSLGTAEAFF.

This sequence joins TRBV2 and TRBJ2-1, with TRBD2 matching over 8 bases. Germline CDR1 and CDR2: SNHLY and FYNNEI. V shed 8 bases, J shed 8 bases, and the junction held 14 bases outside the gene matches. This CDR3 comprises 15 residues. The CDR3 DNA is TGTGCCAGCGCCTTCCCGAGCGGGAGTCTGGATGAGCAGTTCTTC. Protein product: CASAFPSGSLDEQFF. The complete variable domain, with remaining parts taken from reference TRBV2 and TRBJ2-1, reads EPEVTQTPSHQVTQMGQEVILRCVPISNHLYFYWYRQILGQKVEFLVSFYNNEISEKSEIFDDQFSVERPDGSNFTLKIRSTKLEDSAMYFCASAFPSGSLDEQFFGPGTRLTVL.

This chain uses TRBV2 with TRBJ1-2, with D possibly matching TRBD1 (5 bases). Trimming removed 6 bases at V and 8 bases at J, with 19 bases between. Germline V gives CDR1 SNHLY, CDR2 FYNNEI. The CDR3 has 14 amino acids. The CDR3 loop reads CASSARTEGTGYTF. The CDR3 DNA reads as TGTGCCAGCAGCGCTCGAACGGAGGGGACCGGCTACACCTTC.

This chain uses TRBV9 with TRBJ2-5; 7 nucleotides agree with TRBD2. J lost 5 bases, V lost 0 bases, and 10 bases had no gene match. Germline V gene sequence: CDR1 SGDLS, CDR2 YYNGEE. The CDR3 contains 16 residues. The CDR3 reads CASSVGGGAVFETQYF. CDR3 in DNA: TGTGCCAGCAGCGTAGGGGGAGGGGCTGTTTTTGAGACCCAGTACTTC.

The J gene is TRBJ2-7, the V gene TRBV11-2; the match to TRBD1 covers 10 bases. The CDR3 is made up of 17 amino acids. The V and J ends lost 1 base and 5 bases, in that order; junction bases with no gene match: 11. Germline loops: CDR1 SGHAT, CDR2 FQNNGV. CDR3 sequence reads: CASSLVSLGQGLHEQYF. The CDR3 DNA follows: TGTGCCAGCAGCTTAGTGAGTCTGGGACAGGGGCTTCACGAGCAGTACTTC.

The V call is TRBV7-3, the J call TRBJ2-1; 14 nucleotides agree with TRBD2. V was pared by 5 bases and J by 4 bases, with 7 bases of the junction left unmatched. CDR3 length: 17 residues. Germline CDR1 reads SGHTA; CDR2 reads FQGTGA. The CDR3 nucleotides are TGTGCCAGCAGCCAAGGGACTAGCGGGGGCCAATACAATGAGCAGTTCTTC. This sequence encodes CASSQGTSGGQYNEQFF.